This T cell receptor (beta chain) was recovered during a study of T cell repertoires in cytomegalovirus infection. This clonotype appeared many times. MiXCR was run by TCRdb on the reads, yielding one entry per CDR3 protein. The table lists fewer than 250,000 distinct CDR3 sequences, roughly an eighth of them singletons. V lost 1 base to trimming and J lost 0 bases; unmatched junction nucleotides: 3. This CDR3 has 16 amino acids. Germline V gene data show CDR1 as SGHTA and CDR2 as FQGNSA. The receptor was isolated from a human donor in good health (CMV status not recorded). Some clones in this sample may be carry-over from other donors' samples. The V gene is TRBV7-2, the J gene TRBJ2-3; TRBD2 aligns across 8 bases. Specimen: PBMCs. In DNA form, the CDR3 reads TGTGCCAGCAGCTTAGAATCTAGCGGGAGCACAGATACGCAGTATTTT. This encodes CASSLESSGSTDTQYF.